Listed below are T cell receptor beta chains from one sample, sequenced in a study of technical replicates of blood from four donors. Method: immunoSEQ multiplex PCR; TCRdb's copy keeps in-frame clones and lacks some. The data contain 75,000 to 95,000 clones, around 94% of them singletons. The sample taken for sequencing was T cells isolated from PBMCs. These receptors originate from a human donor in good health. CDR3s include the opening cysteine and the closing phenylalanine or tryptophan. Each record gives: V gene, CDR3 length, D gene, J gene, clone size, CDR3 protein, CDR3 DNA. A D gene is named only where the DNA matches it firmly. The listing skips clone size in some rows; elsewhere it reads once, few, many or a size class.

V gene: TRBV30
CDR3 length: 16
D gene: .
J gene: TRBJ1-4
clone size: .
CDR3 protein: CAWSARRTGHNEKLFF
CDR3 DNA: TGTGCCTGGAGTGCCCGCCGCACAGGGCATAATGAAAAACTGTTTTTT

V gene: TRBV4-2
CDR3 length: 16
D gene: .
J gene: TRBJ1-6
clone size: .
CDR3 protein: CASSSLSGNGNSPLHF
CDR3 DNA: TGTGCCAGCAGCTCCTTGTCGGGGAATGGTAATTCACCCCTCCACTTT

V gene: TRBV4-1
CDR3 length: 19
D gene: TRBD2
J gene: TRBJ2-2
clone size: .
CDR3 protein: CASSQDGLAGGRNTGELFF
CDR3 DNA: TGCGCCAGCAGCCAAGATGGGCTAGCGGGAGGCCGGAACACCGGGGAGCTGTTTTTT

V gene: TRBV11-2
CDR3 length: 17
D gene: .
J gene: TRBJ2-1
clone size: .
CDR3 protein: CASSPSRKGGFWNEQFF
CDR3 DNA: TGTGCCAGCAGCCCAAGTCGAAAAGGAGGTTTCTGGAATGAGCAGTTCTTC

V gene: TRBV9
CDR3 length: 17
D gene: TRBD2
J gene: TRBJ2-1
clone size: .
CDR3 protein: CASSTPPLAGVGDEQFF
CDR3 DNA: TGTGCCAGCAGCACCCCCCCCCTAGCGGGAGTAGGCGATGAGCAGTTCTTC

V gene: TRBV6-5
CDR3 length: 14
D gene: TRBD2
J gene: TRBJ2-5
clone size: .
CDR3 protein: CASSLGTIQETQYF
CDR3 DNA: TGTGCCAGCAGTTTAGGGACTATCCAAGAGACCCAGTACTTC

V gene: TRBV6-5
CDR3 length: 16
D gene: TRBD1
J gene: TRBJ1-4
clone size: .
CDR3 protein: CASSYAGGQGGEKLFF
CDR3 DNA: TGTGCCAGCAGTTACGCCGGGGGACAGGGGGGTGAAAAACTGTTTTTT

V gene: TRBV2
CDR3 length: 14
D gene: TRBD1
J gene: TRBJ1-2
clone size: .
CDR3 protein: CASSEAPQGIGYTF
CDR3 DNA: TGTGCCAGCAGTGAAGCTCCACAGGGGATTGGCTACACCTTC

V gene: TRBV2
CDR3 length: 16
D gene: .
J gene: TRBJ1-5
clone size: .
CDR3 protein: CASSGGGGFNNQPQHF
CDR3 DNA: TGTGCCAGCAGTGGGGGTGGAGGGTTCAACAATCAGCCCCAGCATTTT

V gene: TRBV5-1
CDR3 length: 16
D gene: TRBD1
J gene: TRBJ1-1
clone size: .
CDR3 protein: CASSSPGQGYSTEAFF
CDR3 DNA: TGCGCCAGTAGCTCCCCGGGACAGGGGTATAGCACTGAAGCTTTCTTT

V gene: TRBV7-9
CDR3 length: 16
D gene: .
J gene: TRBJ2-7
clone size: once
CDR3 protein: CASSHRRDILSYEQYF
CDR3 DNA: TGTGCCAGCAGCCATCGCCGGGACATACTATCCTACGAGCAGTACTTC

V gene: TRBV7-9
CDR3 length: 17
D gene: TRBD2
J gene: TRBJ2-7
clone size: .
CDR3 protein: CASSLGISGEGNYEQYF
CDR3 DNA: TGTGCCAGCAGCTTAGGTATCAGCGGGGAAGGAAACTACGAGCAGTACTTC

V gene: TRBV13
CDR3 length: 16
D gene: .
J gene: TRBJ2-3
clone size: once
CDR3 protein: CASSTRDFPSTDTQYF
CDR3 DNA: TGTGCCAGCAGCACCCGGGACTTCCCTAGCACAGATACGCAGTATTTT

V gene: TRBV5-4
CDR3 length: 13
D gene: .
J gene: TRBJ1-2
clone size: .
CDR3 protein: CASSLGQDYGYTF
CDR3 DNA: TGTGCCAGCAGCTTAGGACAAGACTATGGCTACACCTTC

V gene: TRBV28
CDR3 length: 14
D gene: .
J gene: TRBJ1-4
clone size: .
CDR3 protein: CASSFGLGLEKLFF
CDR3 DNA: TGTGCCAGCAGTTTCGGGCTCGGACTTGAAAAACTGTTTTTT

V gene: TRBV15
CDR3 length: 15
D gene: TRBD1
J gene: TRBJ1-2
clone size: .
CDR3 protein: CATSRAGGPNYGYTF
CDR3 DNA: TGTGCCACCAGCAGAGCAGGGGGCCCCAACTATGGCTACACCTTC

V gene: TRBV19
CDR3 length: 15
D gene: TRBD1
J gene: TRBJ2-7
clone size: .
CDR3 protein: CASSPGTGGTYEQYF
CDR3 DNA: TGTGCCAGTAGTCCCGGGACAGGGGGTACGTACGAGCAGTACTTC

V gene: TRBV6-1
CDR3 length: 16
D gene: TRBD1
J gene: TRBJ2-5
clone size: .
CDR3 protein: CASSEGGTGYAKTQYF
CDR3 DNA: TGTGCCAGCAGTGAAGGGGGGACAGGGTATGCGAAGACCCAGTACTTC

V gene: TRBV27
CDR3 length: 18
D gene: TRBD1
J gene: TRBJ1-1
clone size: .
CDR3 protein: CASSPGTGVPPRNTEAFF
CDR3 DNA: TGTGCCAGCAGTCCTGGGACAGGGGTCCCCCCGCGGAACACTGAAGCTTTCTTT

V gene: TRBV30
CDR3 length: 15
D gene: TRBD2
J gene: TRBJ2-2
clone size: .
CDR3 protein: CAWSRGGPSTGELFF
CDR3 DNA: TGTGCCTGGAGTCGCGGGGGTCCTAGCACCGGGGAGCTGTTTTTT

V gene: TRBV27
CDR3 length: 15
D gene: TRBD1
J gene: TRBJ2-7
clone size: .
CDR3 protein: CASSSGTGWGYEQYF
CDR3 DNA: TGTGCCAGCAGTTCTGGGACAGGGTGGGGGTACGAGCAGTACTTC

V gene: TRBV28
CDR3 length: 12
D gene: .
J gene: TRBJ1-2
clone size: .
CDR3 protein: CASSSSQGRSGF
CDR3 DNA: TGTGCCAGCAGTTCATCACAGGGACGTTCTGGCTTC

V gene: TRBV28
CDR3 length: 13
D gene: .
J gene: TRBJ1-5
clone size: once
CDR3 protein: CAIAGQIGQPQHF
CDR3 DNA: TGTGCCATCGCCGGACAGATAGGCCAGCCCCAGCATTTT

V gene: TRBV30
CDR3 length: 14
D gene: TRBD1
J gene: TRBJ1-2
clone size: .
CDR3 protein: CAWRALDRDYGYTF
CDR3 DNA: TGTGCCTGGAGAGCATTGGACAGGGACTATGGCTACACCTTC

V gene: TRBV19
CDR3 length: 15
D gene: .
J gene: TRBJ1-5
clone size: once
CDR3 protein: CASSPAGVGNQPQHF
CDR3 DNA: TGTGCCAGTAGTCCAGCGGGTGTCGGCAATCAGCCCCAGCATTTT

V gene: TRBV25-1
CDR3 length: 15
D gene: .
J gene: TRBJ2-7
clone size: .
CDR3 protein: CASSSAGMNSYEQYF
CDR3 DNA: TGTGCCAGCAGTTCCGCGGGGATGAATTCCTACGAGCAGTACTTC

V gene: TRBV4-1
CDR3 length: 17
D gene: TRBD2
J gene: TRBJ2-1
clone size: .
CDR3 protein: CASSQRLAGGSYNEQFF
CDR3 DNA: TGCGCCAGCAGCCAACGCCTAGCGGGAGGGTCCTACAATGAGCAGTTCTTC

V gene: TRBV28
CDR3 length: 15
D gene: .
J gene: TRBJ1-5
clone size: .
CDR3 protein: CASSLKGISNQPQHF
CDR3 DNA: TGTGCCAGCAGTTTGAAGGGGATTAGCAATCAGCCCCAGCATTTT

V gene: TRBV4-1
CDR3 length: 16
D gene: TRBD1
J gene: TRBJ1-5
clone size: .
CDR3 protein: CASSQGQGPVDQPQHF
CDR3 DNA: TGCGCCAGCAGCCAGGGACAGGGGCCCGTGGATCAGCCCCAGCATTTT

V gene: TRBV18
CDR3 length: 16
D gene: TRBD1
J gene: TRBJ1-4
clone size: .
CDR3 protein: CASSPPLGTGGEKLFF
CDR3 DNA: TGTGCCAGCTCACCACCTTTGGGAACAGGGGGTGAAAAACTGTTTTTT

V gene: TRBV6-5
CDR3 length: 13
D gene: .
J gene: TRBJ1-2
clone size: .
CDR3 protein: CASSDRDLRGYTF
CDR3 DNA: TGTGCCAGCAGTGACCGGGACTTACGAGGCTACACCTTC

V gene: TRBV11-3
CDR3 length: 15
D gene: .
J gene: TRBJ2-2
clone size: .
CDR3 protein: CASSLDRGRTGELFF
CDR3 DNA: TGTGCCAGCAGCTTAGACAGGGGCCGCACCGGGGAGCTGTTTTTT

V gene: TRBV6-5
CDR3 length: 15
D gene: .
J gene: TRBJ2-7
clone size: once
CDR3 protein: CASIPSAGLSYEQYF
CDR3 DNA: TGTGCCAGCATTCCTTCCGCCGGACTCTCCTACGAGCAGTACTTC

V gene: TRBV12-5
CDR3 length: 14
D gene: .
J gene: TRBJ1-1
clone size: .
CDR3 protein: CASGQIGVNTEAFF
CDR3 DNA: TGTGCTAGTGGTCAGATAGGGGTGAACACTGAAGCTTTCTTT

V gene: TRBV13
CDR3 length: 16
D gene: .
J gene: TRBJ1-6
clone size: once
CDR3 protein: CASSLEVYGYNSPLHF
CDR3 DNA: TGTGCCAGCAGCTTAGAAGTCTACGGGTATAATTCACCCCTCCACTTT

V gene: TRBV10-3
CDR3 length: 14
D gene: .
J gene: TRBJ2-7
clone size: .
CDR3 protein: CAISGREGVYEQYF
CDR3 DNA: TGTGCCATCAGTGGCAGGGAAGGGGTATACGAGCAGTACTTC

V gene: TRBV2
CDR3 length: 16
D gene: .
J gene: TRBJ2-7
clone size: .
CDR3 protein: CASTPRSSRNSYEQYF
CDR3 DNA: TGTGCCAGCACTCCCCGGAGCAGCAGAAACTCCTACGAGCAGTACTTC

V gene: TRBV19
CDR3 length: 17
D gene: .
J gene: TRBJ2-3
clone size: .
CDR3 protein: CASSEVPDRLLTDTQYF
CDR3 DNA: TGTGCCAGTAGTGAGGTCCCTGACAGGCTTCTCACAGATACGCAGTATTTT

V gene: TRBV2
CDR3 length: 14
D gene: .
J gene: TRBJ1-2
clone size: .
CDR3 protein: CASSDRGSNYGYTF
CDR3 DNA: TGTGCCAGCAGTGACCGTGGCAGTAACTATGGCTACACCTTC

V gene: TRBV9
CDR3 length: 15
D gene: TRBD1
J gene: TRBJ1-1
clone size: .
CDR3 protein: CASSVETGAWTEAFF
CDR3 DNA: TGTGCCAGCAGCGTAGAAACAGGGGCTTGGACTGAAGCTTTCTTT

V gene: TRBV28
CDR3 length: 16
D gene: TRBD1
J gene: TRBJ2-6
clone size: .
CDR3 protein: CASSTYRGSGANVLTF
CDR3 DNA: TGTGCCAGCAGTACCTACAGGGGCTCTGGGGCCAACGTCCTGACTTTC

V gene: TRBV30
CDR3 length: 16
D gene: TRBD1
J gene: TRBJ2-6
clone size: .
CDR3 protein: CAWRQGALSGANVLTF
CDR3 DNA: TGTGCCTGGAGACAGGGGGCGCTTTCTGGGGCCAACGTCCTGACTTTC

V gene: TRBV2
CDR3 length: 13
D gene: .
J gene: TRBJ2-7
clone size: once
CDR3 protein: CASISQVGQGQYF
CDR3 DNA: TGTGCCAGCATCAGTCAGGTCGGGCAGGGGCAGTACTTC

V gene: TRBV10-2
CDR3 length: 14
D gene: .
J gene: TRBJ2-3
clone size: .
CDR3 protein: CASSTRLGTDTQYF
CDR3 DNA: TGCGCCAGCAGTACCAGACTCGGGACAGATACGCAGTATTTT

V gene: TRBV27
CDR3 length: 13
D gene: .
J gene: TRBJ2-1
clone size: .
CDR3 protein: CASSAFASGEQFF
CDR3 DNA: TGTGCCAGCAGTGCTTTTGCGTCGGGTGAGCAGTTCTTC

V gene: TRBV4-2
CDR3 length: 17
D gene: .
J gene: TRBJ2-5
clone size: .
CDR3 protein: CASSRPPLEGRQETQYF
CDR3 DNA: TGTGCCAGCAGCCGCCCTCCCTTGGAGGGACGTCAAGAGACCCAGTACTTC

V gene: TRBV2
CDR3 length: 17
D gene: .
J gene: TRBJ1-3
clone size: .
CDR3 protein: CASRVREQADSGNTIYF
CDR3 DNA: TGTGCCAGCAGGGTCAGGGAACAAGCTGACTCTGGAAACACCATATATTTT

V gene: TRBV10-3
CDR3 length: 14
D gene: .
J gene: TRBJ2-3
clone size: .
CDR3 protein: CAIRQGIVADTQYF
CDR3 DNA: TGTGCCATCAGACAGGGCATCGTCGCAGATACGCAGTATTTT

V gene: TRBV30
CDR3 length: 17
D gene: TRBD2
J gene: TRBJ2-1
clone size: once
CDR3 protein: CAWSHGLAGGLYNEQFF
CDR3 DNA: TGTGCCTGGAGTCACGGACTAGCGGGGGGTCTTTACAATGAGCAGTTCTTC

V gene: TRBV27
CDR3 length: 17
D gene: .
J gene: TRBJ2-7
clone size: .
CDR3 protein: CASSLSVSWTAAYEQYF
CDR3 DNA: TGTGCCAGCAGTTTATCAGTTTCCTGGACTGCAGCCTACGAGCAGTACTTC

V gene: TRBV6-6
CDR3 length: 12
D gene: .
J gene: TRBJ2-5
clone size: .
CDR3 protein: CASRLLLEPQYF
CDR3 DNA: TGTGCCAGCCGCCTACTATTAGAGCCCCAGTACTTC

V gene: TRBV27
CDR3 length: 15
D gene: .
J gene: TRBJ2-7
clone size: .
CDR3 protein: CASTTPGRVPYEQYF
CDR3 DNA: TGTGCCAGCACCACCCCGGGCAGGGTCCCCTACGAGCAGTACTTC

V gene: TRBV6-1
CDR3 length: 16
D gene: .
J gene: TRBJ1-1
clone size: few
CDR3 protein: CASSEGGLWEHTEAFF
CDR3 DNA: TGTGCCAGCAGTGAAGGCGGACTCTGGGAACACACTGAAGCTTTCTTT

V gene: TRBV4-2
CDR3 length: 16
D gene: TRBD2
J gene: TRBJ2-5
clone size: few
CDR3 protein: CASSQSPAGVEETQYF
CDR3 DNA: TGTGCCAGCAGCCAATCCCCAGCGGGGGTGGAGGAGACCCAGTACTTC

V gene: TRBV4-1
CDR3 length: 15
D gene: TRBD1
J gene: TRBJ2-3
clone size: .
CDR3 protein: CASSQVGTALDTQYF
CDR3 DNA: TGCGCCAGCAGCCAAGTCGGGACAGCCTTAGATACGCAGTATTTT